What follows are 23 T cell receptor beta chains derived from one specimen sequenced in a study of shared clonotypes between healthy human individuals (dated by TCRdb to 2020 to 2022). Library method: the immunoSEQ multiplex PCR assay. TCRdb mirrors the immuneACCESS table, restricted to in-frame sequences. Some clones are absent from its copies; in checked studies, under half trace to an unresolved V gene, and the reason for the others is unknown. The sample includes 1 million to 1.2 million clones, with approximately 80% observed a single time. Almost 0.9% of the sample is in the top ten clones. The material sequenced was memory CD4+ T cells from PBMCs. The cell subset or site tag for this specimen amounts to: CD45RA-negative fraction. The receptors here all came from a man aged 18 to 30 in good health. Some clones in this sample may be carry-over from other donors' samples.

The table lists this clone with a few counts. Here the CDR3 reads CASSEYMSGGLNTEAFF. CDR3 coding DNA: TGTGCCAGCAGTGAATATATGTCTGGGGGCTTGAACACTGAAGCTTTCTTT. This chain joins TRBV25-1 and TRBJ1-1; a weak D match, TRBD1 (6 bases). The V and J ends lost 0 bases and 0 bases respectively, with 14 bases between them. The CDR3 sequence is 17 residues long. CDR1 is MGHDK and CDR2 is SYGVNS in the germline V gene.

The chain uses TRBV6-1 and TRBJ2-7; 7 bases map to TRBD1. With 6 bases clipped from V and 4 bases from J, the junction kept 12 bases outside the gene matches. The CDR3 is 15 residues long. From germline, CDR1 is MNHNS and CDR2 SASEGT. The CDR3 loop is CASSAGQQGKYEQYF. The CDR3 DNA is TGTGCCAGCAGCGCTGGGCAACAGGGGAAGTACGAGCAGTACTTC.

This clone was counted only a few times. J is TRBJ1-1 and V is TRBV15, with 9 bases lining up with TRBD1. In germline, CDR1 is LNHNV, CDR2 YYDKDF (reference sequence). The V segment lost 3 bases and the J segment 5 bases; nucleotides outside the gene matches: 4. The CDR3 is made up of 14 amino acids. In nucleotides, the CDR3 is TGTGCCACCAGCAGGGACAGGGGAAAAACTGAAGCTTTCTTT. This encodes CATSRDRGKTEAFF. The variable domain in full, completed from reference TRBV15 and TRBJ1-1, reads DAMVIQNPRYQVTQFGKPVTLSCSQTLNHNVMYWYQQKSSQAPKLLFHYYDKDFNNEADTPDNFQSRRPNTSFCFLDIRSPGLGDTAMYLCATSRDRGKTEAFFGQGTRLTVV.

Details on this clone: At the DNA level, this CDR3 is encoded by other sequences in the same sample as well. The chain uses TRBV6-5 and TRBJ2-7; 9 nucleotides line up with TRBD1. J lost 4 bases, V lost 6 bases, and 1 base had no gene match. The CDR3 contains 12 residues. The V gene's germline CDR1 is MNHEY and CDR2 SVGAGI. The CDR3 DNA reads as TGTGCCAGCAGACAGGGGGCTTACGAGCAGTACTTC. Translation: CASRQGAYEQYF.

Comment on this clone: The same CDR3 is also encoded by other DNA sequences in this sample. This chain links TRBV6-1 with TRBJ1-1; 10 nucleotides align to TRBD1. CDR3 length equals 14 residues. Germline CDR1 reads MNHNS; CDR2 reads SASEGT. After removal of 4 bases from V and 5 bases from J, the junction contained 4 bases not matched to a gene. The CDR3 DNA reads TGTGCCAGCAGTGGACAGGGGGCGGGTACTGAAGCTTTCTTT. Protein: CASSGQGAGTEAFF.

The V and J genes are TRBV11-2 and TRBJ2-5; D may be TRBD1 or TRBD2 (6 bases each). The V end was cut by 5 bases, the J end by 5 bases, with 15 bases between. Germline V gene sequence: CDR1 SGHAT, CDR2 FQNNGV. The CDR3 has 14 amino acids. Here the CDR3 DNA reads TGTGCCAGCAGCCGACAAAGGGGGGCGGAGACCCAGTACTTC. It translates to CASSRQRGAETQYF.

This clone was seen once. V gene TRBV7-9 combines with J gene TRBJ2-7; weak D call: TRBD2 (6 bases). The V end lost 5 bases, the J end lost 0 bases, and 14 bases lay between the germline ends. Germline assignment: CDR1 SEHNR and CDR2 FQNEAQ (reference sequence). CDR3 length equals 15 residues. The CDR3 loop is CASSRTGENSYEQYF. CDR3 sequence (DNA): TGTGCCAGCAGCCGGACGGGAGAGAACTCCTACGAGCAGTACTTC.

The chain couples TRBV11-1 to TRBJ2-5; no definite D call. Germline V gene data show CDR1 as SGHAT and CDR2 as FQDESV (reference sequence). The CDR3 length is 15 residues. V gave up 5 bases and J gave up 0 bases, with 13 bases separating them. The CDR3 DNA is TGTGCCAGCAGCCCAAAATATCATAACCAAGAGACCCAGTACTTC. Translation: CASSPKYHNQETQYF.

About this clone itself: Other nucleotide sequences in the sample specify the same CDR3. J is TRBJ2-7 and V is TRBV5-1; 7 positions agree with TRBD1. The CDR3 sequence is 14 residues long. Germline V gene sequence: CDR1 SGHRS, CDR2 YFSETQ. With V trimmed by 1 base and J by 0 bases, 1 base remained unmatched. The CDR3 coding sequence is TGCGCCAGCAGCTTGTCAGGGGGCTCCTACGAGCAGTACTTC. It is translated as CASSLSGGSYEQYF.

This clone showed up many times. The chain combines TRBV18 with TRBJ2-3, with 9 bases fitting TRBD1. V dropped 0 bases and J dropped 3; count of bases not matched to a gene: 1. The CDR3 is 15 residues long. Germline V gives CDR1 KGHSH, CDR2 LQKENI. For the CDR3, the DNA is TGTGCCAGCTCACCACCGGGACAGGGAACAGATACGCAGTATTTT. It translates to CASSPPGQGTDTQYF. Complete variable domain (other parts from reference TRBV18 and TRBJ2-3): NAGVMQNPRHLVRRRGQEARLRCSPMKGHSHVYWYRQLPEEGLKFMVYLQKENIIDESGMPKERFSAEFPKEGPSILRIQQVVRGDSAAYFCASSPPGQGTDTQYFGPGTRLTVL.

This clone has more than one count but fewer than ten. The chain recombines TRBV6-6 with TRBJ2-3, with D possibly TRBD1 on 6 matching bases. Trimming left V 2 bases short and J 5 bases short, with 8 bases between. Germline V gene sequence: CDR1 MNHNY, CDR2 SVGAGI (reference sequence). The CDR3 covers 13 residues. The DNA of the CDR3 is TGTGCCAGCAGTTACACCAGGGGAGATACGCAGTATTTT. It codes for CASSYTRGDTQYF.

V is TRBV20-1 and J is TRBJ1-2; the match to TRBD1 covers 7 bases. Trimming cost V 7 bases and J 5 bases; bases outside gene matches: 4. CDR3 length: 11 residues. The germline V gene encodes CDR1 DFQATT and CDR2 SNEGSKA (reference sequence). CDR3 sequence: CSVTTGYGYTF. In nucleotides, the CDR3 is TGCAGTGTGACGACAGGGTATGGCTACACCTTC.

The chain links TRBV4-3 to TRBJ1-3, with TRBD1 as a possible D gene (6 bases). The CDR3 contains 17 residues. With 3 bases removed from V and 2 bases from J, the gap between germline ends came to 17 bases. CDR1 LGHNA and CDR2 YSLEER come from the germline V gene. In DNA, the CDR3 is TGCGCCAGCAGCCAGGAACACCTACAGGGAACTGGAAACACCATATATTTT. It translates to CASSQEHLQGTGNTIYF.

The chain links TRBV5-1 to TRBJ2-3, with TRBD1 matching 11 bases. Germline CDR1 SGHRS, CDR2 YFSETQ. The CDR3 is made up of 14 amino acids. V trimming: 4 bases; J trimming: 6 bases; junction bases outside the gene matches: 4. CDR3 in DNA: TGCGCCAGCAGCGCCGGGACAGGGGGGGATACGCAGTATTTT. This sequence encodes CASSAGTGGDTQYF.

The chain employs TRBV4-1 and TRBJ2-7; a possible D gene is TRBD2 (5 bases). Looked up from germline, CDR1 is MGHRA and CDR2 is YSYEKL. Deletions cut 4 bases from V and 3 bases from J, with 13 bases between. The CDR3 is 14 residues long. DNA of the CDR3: TGCGCCAGCAGCCGGAGGCAGGCCCGCTACGAGCAGTACTTC. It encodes CASSRRQARYEQYF.

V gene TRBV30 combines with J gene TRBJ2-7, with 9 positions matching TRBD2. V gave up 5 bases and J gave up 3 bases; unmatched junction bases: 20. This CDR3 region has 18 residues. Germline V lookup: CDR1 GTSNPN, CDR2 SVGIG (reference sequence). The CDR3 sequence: CAWEEGGLLAGRLYEQYF. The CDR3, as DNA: TGTGCCTGGGAGGAGGGAGGTTTGCTAGCGGGACGACTCTACGAGCAGTACTTC.

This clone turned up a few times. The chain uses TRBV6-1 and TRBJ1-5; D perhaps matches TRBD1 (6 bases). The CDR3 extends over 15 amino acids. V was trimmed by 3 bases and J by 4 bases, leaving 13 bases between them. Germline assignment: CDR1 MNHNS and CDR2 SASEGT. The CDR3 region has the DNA TGTGCCAGCAGTGAGGCCGGGACACGAAATCAGCCCCAGCATTTT. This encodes CASSEAGTRNQPQHF.

The CDR3 bases are TGCGCCAGCAGCACGCTAGCGGGAGGGGACAATGAGCAGTTCTTC. Its translation: CASSTLAGGDNEQFF. The rearrangement links TRBV5-1 to TRBJ2-1, with 12 bases aligning to TRBD2. This CDR3 is built from 15 residues. Germline V gene sequence: CDR1 SGHRS, CDR2 YFSETQ. V shed 4 bases, J shed 5 bases, and the junction held 4 bases outside the gene matches.

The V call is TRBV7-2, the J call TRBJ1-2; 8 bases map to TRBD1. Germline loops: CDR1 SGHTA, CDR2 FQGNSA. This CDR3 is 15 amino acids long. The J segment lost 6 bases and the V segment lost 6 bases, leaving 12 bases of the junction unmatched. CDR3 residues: CASSSGRGRLNGYTF. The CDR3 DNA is TGTGCCAGCAGTTCGGGCAGGGGGCGCTTGAATGGCTACACCTTC.

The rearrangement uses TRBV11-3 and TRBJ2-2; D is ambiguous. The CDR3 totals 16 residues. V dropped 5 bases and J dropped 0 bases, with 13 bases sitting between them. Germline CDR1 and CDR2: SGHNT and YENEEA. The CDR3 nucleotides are TGTGCCAGCAGCGATCCATACCCCGCGAACACCGGGGAGCTGTTTTTT. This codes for CASSDPYPANTGELFF.

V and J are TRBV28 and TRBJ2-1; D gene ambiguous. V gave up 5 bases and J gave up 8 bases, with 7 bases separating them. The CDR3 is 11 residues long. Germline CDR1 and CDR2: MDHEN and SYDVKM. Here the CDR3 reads CASSPFHEQFF. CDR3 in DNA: TGTGCCAGCAGTCCTTTCCATGAGCAGTTCTTC.

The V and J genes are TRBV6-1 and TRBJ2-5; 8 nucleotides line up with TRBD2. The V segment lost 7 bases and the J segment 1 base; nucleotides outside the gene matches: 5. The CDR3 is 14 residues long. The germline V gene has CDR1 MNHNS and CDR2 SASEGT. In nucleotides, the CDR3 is TGTGCCAGCAAGCCGGGAGGGGCCCAAGAGACCCAGTACTTC. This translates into CASKPGGAQETQYF.

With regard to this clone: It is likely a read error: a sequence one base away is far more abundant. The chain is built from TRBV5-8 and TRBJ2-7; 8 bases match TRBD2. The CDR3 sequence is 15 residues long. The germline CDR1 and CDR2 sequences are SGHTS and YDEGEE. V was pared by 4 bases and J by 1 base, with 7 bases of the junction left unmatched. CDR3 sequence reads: CASSPPRGRSYEQYF. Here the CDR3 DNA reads TGTGCCAGCAGCCCTCCTCGCGGGAGGTCCTACGAGCAGTACTTC. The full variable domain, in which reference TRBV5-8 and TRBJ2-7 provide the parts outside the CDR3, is EAGVTQSPTHLIKTRGQQATLRCSPISGHTSVYWYQQALGLGLQFLLWYDEGEERNRGNFPPRFSGRQFPNYSSELNVNALELEDSALYLCASSPPRGRSYEQYFGPGTRLTVT.